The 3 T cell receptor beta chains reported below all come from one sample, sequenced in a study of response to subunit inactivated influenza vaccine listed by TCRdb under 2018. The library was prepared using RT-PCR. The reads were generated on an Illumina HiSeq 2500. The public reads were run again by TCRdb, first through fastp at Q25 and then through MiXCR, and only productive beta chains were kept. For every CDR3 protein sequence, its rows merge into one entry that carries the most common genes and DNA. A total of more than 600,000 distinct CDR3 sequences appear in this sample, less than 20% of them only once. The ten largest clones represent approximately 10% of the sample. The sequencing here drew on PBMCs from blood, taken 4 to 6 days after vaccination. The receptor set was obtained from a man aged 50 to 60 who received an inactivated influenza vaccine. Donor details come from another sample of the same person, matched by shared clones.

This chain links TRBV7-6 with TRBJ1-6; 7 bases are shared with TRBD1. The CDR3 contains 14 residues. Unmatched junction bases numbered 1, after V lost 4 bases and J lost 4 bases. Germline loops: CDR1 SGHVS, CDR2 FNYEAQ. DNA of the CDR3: TGTGCCAGCAGCTCGGGACAGTATAATTCACCCCTCCACTTT. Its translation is CASSSGQYNSPLHF.

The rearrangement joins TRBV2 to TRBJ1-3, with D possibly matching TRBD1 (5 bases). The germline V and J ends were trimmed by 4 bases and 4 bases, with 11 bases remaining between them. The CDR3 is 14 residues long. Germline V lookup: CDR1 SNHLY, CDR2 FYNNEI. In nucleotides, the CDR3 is TGTGCCAGCAGTGGAACAGGTGGCGGAAACACCATATATTTT. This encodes CASSGTGGGNTIYF.

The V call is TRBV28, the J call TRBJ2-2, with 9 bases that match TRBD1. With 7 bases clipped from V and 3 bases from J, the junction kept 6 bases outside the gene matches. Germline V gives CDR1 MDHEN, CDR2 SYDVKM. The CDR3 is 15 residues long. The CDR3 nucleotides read TGTGCCAGCATCACAGGGGGCCCCCACACCGGGGAGCTGTTTTTT. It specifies CASITGGPHTGELFF.